This T cell receptor (beta chain) comes out of a study of cytomegalovirus exposure and HLA in healthy donors. The study ran its PCR with 60 Vbeta and 13 Jbeta primers. Data came from immunoSEQ multiplex PCR; TCRdb stores just in-frame clones and leaves some out. The sample has 200,000 or so clones, 75% to 90% seen once. This CDR3 contains 17 residues. V lost 4 bases to trimming and J lost 2 bases, with 20 bases between them. CDR1 and CDR2 (germline): SGHDT, YYEEEE. The sequencing input was PBMCs. This TCR derives from a woman aged 40 to 50 in good health and CMV-seronegative. The chain joins TRBV5-6 to TRBJ2-3; possible D gene TRBD2, 6 bases. The CDR3 protein is CASSGEGIGSPTDTQYF. For the CDR3, the DNA is TGTGCCAGCAGCGGCGAGGGAATCGGGAGCCCCACAGATACGCAGTATTTT.